This T cell receptor (beta chain) appears in the sequencing data of a study of OX40 agonist ivuxolimab in advanced cancers. Regarding the study as a whole: At doses 0.1 to 3.0 mg/kg, CD4+ and CD8+ clones expanded.

The assay was immunoSEQ multiplex PCR, and TCRdb's table has in-frame clones only and misses some. The sample holds tens of thousands of clones, roughly 80% seen once. Germline V gene lookup returns CDR1 WNHNN and CDR2 SYGVQD (reference sequence). The germline V and J ends were trimmed by 0 bases and 3 bases, with 7 bases remaining between them. This CDR3 region has 14 residues. Remarks on this clone: Its matching antigen is unknown.

The chain is built from TRBV10-1 and TRBJ2-3, with unresolved D. The TCR was taken from an adult with an advanced solid tumor such as melanoma, head and neck, liver or kidney cancer. The sequencing used CD4+ or CD8+ T cells sorted from blood, collected in a trial of the OX40 agonist ivuxolimab. The CDR3 nucleotides read TGCGCCAGCAGTGAGTCGACGAGGACAGATACGCAGTATTTT. This sequence encodes CASSESTRTDTQYF.